The clone carrying this TCR beta chain was seen a few times. Its antigen is unidentified. This CDR3 has 15 residues. Trimming removed 6 bases from V and 4 bases from J, with 19 bases in between. Germline V gene sequence: CDR1 WSHSY, CDR2 SAAADI. The data were taken from a study of T-cell reconstitution after alpha-beta-depleted transplantation in children. Study conclusions and caveats: Newly made T cells mostly supplied T-cell counts and diversity one year after transplant. Surviving recipient cells, namely T cells and thymic progenitors, were the source of high day-60 TCRbeta diversity in some patients.

Unique molecular identifiers were incorporated into the prepared TCRbeta library. TCRdb re-analysed the PCR reads in MiXCR, keeping a single row per CDR3 protein. Of roughly 670,000 distinct CDR3 sequences listed, 10% to 15% were seen once; the top ten hold around 0.8%. The sample consisted of PBMCs, taken before TCRalphabeta/CD19-depleted stem cell transplant. The clonotype was recovered from a girl aged 2 to 9 with congenital amegakaryocytic thrombocytopenia, due to receive a stem cell transplant. The chain couples TRBV10-2 to TRBJ2-7; D might be TRBD1 (6 bases). CDR3 region: CASSPNWGPVYEQYF. In DNA form, the CDR3 reads TGCGCCAGCAGCCCGAATTGGGGGCCAGTTTACGAGCAGTACTTC.